This T cell receptor (beta chain) was sequenced for a study of blood T cell repertoires in COVID-19 (dated by TCRdb to 2018 to 2020). About the full investigation: The collaborator samples originated in the United States, Italy and Spain and spanned the acute and convalescent phases of COVID-19. Where HLA class I and class II types were available, the types were taken from metadata supplied by the sample provider, not from assay-based typing. Nearly every sample came with metadata listing a de-identified subject ID, COVID-19 status, age in years and sex. Subjects who had been exposed to COVID-19, were actively infected with it, or had recovered from it provided the deeply sampled blood TCRbeta repertoires that made up the dataset. The prospective study material was composed of cDNA or gDNA derived from T cells, B-cell-depleted T cells, or PBMCs. The samples were drawn from two sources: the first 160 participants of the ongoing ImmuneRACE study, and 1,000 to 1,500 subjects contributed by 6 global collaborators. The repertoires were made available in a free public database intended to serve as a resource for research on the immune response to SARS-CoV-2. The paper's findings and limits, for the study overall: The amount of clinical and demographic metadata varied by source and participant and was provided uncurated.

TCRbeta CDR3 regions were amplified from genomic DNA by means of the immunoSEQ Assay, a bias-controlled multiplex PCR. In the source study's methods: The number of nucleated cells in each sample was estimated from the amplification of reference gene primers within the assay. Sequence reads were collapsed and filtered to measure the absolute abundance of every unique TCRbeta CDR3 rearrangement. For each sample, productive Simpson clonality was calculated as the square root of Simpson's diversity index over productive rearrangements. The table comes from immuneACCESS by way of TCRdb, which keeps in-frame sequences with V and J called. Part of the clones is missing from these tables; in studies checked, under half for an unresolved V gene and the rest for unknown reasons. V and J calls and clone size are those listed in that table; D and trimming were worked out from the DNA. This sample is represented by a few hundred thousand clones; about 85% of them were singletons. The biggest ten clones account for 20% of the sample.

Whole blood was collected in K2EDTA tubes by collaborating institutions according to the institutions' own protocols. Collaborator samples were shipped for TCRbeta analysis as frozen whole blood, isolated PBMCs, or DNA extracted from either sample type. The germline V gene encodes CDR1 WSHSY and CDR2 SAAADI. The CDR3 sequence holds 15 residues, the cysteine and phenylalanine included. Only the CDR3 part of the read is kept: 45 bases, read in frame from the first base. At the junction V is shortened by 2 bases and J by 2 bases, with 10 bases in between. Concerning this clone itself: The specificity of this receptor is unknown. It has no much larger one-base neighbor in the sample; base qualities were not kept.

The origin of this receptor is a man aged 25-40 years with active or convalescent COVID-19. The rearranged segments are TRBV10-2 and TRBJ2-1; the D gene lacks a confident call. Sample: peripheral blood. The CDR3 here reads CASSEEGGAYNEQFF. The sequence in DNA is TGCGCCAGCAGTGAGGAAGGCGGAGCCTACAATGAGCAGTTCTTC.